A selection of T cell receptor beta chains follows, all from one sample in a study of T cell changes during pregnancy in multiple sclerosis. TCRdb keeps only in-frame clones here, not all; method: immunoSEQ multiplex PCR. The sample contains around 56,000 clones, about 85% of which appear only once. Sequenced here: CD4+ T cells from peripheral blood mononuclear cells, sampled in the third trimester of pregnancy. The receptors derive from a female donor with multiple sclerosis, enrolled in a pregnancy study. The CDR3 runs from the conserved cysteine through the conserved F or W. A D gene is named only where the DNA matches it firmly. Expanded clones get a size class; other rows say once, few or many, or leave the size out.

few	TRBV7-9	.	TRBJ1-1	TGTGCCAGCAGCTTAGTCCTCGAAGCTTTCTTT	CASSLVLEAFF
.	TRBV4-1	.	TRBJ2-4	TGCGCCAGCAGCCTTCAGATCCATATAGCCAAAAACATTCAGTACTTC	CASSLQIHIAKNIQYF
.	TRBV7-9	TRBD1	TRBJ1-1	TGTGCCAGCAGCAGCCAGGGGGCGGGGGACACTGAAGCTTTCTTT	CASSSQGAGDTEAFF
.	TRBV18	TRBD1	TRBJ1-2	TGTGCCAGCTCACCGTCCGTTTTAACAGGGGGCGGTTATGGCTACACCTTC	CASSPSVLTGGGYGYTF
.	TRBV5-1	.	TRBJ2-2	TGCGCCAGCAGCTTCCCGCAGTCCGGGGAGCTGTTTTTT	CASSFPQSGELFF
.	TRBV30	.	TRBJ1-1	TGTGCCTGGGAACCGGGGGTAGGGACTGAAGCTTTCTTT	CAWEPGVGTEAFF
few	TRBV19	TRBD1	TRBJ1-4	TGTGCCAGTAGTACTTCCGGACAGGGGGCGGTTGAAAAACTGTTTTTT	CASSTSGQGAVEKLFF
few	TRBV2	.	TRBJ1-1	TGTGCCAGCAGTTCCGGGACATACACTGAAGCTTTCTTT	CASSSGTYTEAFF
.	TRBV30	TRBD1	TRBJ2-5	TGTGCCTTAAACAGGGGTTCGGTAGAGACCCAGTACTTC	CALNRGSVETQYF
.	TRBV4-2	.	TRBJ1-4	TGTGCCAGCAGCCAGGAAGAAAGGGGTGAAAAACTGTTTTTT	CASSQEERGEKLFF
.	TRBV27	.	TRBJ2-2	TGTGCCAGCAATCGCCGTTCCGGGAACACCGGGGAGCTGTTTTTT	CASNRRSGNTGELFF
.	TRBV10-2	TRBD2	TRBJ2-3	TGCGCCAGCAGTGAGGGGACTAGCGGGGCCCTTGGGGATACGCAGTATTTT	CASSEGTSGALGDTQYF
.	TRBV7-9	TRBD1	TRBJ1-3	TGTGCCAGCAGCTACGTACAGGGGGCGGCTGGAAACACCATATATTTT	CASSYVQGAAGNTIYF
.	TRBV29-1	.	TRBJ1-1	TGCAGCGTCGAGGAGGGGCAGCTTGAAGCTTTCTTT	CSVEEGQLEAFF
.	TRBV2	TRBD1	TRBJ1-4	TGTGCCAGCAGAATAAATAGACAGGGCCCTAATGAAAAACTGTTTTTT	CASRINRQGPNEKLFF
.	TRBV30	TRBD1	TRBJ2-3	TGTGCCTGGAGTCCCTGGGGACAGGGGAATACGCAGTATTTT	CAWSPWGQGNTQYF
.	TRBV7-2	.	TRBJ2-3	TGTGCCAGCTCTGTCACCACTAGCACAGATACGCAGTATTTT	CASSVTTSTDTQYF
.	TRBV6-5	TRBD2	TRBJ2-3	TGTGCCAGCAGTTACACTGGCGGGGGACGTTCAGATACGCAGTATTTT	CASSYTGGGRSDTQYF
.	TRBV29-1	.	TRBJ1-2	TGCAGCGTACAAGGACAGCCCCCCTATGGCTACACCTTC	CSVQGQPPYGYTF
once	TRBV7-2	.	TRBJ2-2	TGTGCCAGCAGCCGGGTCAGATCCGGGGAGCTGTTTTTT	CASSRVRSGELFF
.	TRBV27	.	TRBJ1-2	TGTGCCAGCAGCGATTCAGGAAACTATGGCTACACCTTC	CASSDSGNYGYTF
.	TRBV7-8	TRBD1	TRBJ1-5	TGTGCCAGCAGCCCGGGGGACAGCTTGGGAGCCGGGCCCCAGCATTTT	CASSPGDSLGAGPQHF